This T cell receptor (beta chain) emerged from a study of T-cell memory formation after mild COVID-19. Study overall: In these data, TCR clusters were largely donor specific. Overall study findings and caveats: Some clones that responded turned up in pre-infection memory, which suggests that cross-reactive memory joined in.

One entry per CDR3 protein, called by TCRdb with MiXCR from the 5' RACE reads. The sample consists of 350,000 to 450,000 distinct CDR3 sequences, around 24% of them appearing once. This CDR3 has 16 amino acids. Per the germline V gene, CDR1 is SGDLS and CDR2 is YYNGEE. V shed 0 bases and J 5 bases; nucleotides not matched to a gene: 5. Concerning this clonotype itself: Its antigen is currently unknown.

The V call is TRBV9, the J call TRBJ1-6, with 7 nucleotides matching TRBD1. This TCR derives from an adult woman who had mild COVID-19 (a few samples of this study predate the infection). Cell type and time point are not known. The sample taken for sequencing was PBMCs or a T cell subset sorted from them (not recorded which). The CDR3 loop reads CASSVGWTGDNSPLHF. In DNA form, the CDR3 reads TGTGCCAGCAGCGTAGGGTGGACAGGAGATAATTCACCCCTCCACTTT. The variable domain in full, completed from reference TRBV9 and TRBJ1-6, reads DSGVTQTPKHLITATGQRVTLRCSPRSGDLSVYWYQQSLDQGLQFLIQYYNGEERAKGNILERFSAQQFPDLHSELNLSSLELGDSALYFCASSVGWTGDNSPLHFGNGTRLTVT.